A selection of T cell receptor beta chains follows, all from one sample in a study of cytotoxic CD8 clonotypes in ibrutinib-treated CLL. Profiled with immunoSEQ multiplex PCR; TCRdb holds only in-frame clones, not every one. The sample lists around 200,000 clones, just over 70% seen once, with roughly 6.4% in the top ten. The sample here was PBMCs, taken after 12 months of ibrutinib treatment. Source of these receptors: a human donor with chronic lymphocytic leukemia. Both conserved end residues are trimmed from each CDR3. The order of the fields is CDR3 protein, V gene, CDR3 length, D gene, clone size. The D gene is left open where the match is weak. The listing skips clone size in some rows; elsewhere it reads once, few, many or a size class.

ASSFPAQGREDNEQF	TRBV7-2	15	.	.
ASTLPGAEAF	TRBV5-1	10	.	.
ASSLPTGGTDTQY	TRBV5-1	13	.	.
ASSLTQGSGEKLF	TRBV11-2	13	.	.
ASGTEAF	TRBV7-2	7	.	few
ASTRDRGSEQY	TRBV28	11	TRBD1	.
ASSLHGYT	TRBV13	8	.	.
ASRHGTEAF	TRBV4-3	9	.	.
AIRDSANTGELF	TRBV10-3	12	.	.
ASSLGIISWGNTIY	TRBV5-6	14	.	.
ATSDRGFKTTSGNTIY	TRBV19	16	TRBD1	.
ASSPRQGGQETQY	TRBV7-6	13	TRBD1	.
ASSESNRGNQPQH	TRBV10-2	13	TRBD1	few
ASSPSGDRERDTQY	TRBV4-1	14	TRBD1	.
ASFSRGNTEAF	TRBV30	11	.	few
ASSFIGGGPADTQY	TRBV11-2	14	.	.
ASSRILQETQY	TRBV4-2	11	.	.
ASGAKIGPASGNSYNEQF	TRBV4-3	18	TRBD2	.
ASGRVAGDTQY	TRBV19	11	TRBD2	.
ASSVGPGSYEQY	TRBV9	12	.	.
VSSLGDSTYEQY	TRBV5-1	12	TRBD1	.
SAADREAF	TRBV20-1	8	TRBD1	few
ASSSQLSSYNEQF	TRBV7-3	13	.	.
ASSLPSEETQY	TRBV5-8	11	.	.
ASSSGRNQPQH	TRBV6-5	11	.	.
ASSLDSTGQGSQPQH	TRBV7-2	15	TRBD1	.
ASSEQGGSTEAF	TRBV25-1	12	TRBD1	.
ASSYSKAGRYNEQF	TRBV6-5	14	.	.
ASSALTGELF	TRBV9	10	.	once
ASSQGAGADTQY	TRBV5-1	12	TRBD1	.
AAKSRADTYEQY	TRBV28	12	.	few
ASKHKKGARATEAF	TRBV27	14	TRBD1	once
ASSLGDRGSNQPQH	TRBV5-5	14	TRBD1	.
ASSAQDGVYEQY	TRBV19	12	.	.
ASSIRTGRTNEKLF	TRBV28	14	.	.
ASSSRTGSQETQY	TRBV7-2	13	TRBD1	.
ASSPPRTWNTEAF	TRBV27	13	.	few
ASSLGLGTDTQY	TRBV11-2	12	.	few
ASSPEGAGGAGELF	TRBV11-2	14	TRBD2	.
ASSYSPSGIKNEQF	TRBV6-5	14	TRBD2	.
ASSSTAEQF	TRBV7-2	9	.	once
ASSSTGVEQY	TRBV7-2	10	.	few
ATLGQTNEKLF	TRBV10-2	11	TRBD1	.
ASSPSGGNYGYT	TRBV7-2	12	.	few
AWSGTVQETQY	TRBV30	11	.	few
ASSLEAGLAYGYT	TRBV7-6	13	.	.
ASTLGAVGDTQY	TRBV5-1	12	.	.
ASRQSTGWGNSPLH	TRBV11-2	14	TRBD1	few
ASSEDRGGVYGYT	TRBV9	13	TRBD1	many
ASSISGGRGTDTQY	TRBV7-9	14	TRBD2	.
ASSQEGTGPVEQY	TRBV4-3	13	TRBD1	.
ASSLARNSPLH	TRBV5-4	11	.	.
ASSFSMDTQY	TRBV13	10	.	few
ASSSQQGTYGYT	TRBV11-2	12	TRBD1	.
ASSISGKGGELF	TRBV7-2	12	TRBD2	.